This TCR beta chain was observed in a study of Ad26.COV2.S vaccination and SARS-CoV-2 variants. The CDR3 is made up of 14 amino acids. Germline V gene sequence: CDR1 MNHEY, CDR2 SMNVEV (reference sequence). V lost 4 bases, J lost 6 bases, and 14 bases lay in between. Overall study findings and caveats: Total T cell responses may have been underestimated by the TCR breadth and depth analyses. Vaccinees showed greater spike-specific TCR breadth than placebo recipients.

Only in-frame clones appear in the TCRdb table, and some are missing; sequencing was by immunoSEQ multiplex PCR. The sample records a few hundred thousand clones, around 87% being singletons. Treatment indicated: about 20 received Ad26.COV2.S at low or high dose, single or two shots; about five received placebo; per-sample allocation not given. Day 63 following the first vaccine or placebo injection was when the samples were taken. It was an adult aged 18-55 years in Boston who was the donor. Concerning this clone: Its antigen remains unidentified.

This TCR derives from a person between 18 and 59 years old who received the Ad26.COV2.S COVID-19 vaccine or a placebo. The starting material was peripheral blood, obtained in a trial of Ad26.COV2.S vaccine versus placebo. The chain recombines TRBV27 with TRBJ2-3, with D unresolved. The CDR3 protein is CASSSRILGDTQYF. CDR3 nucleotide sequence: TGTGCCAGCAGTTCCCGAATTCTTGGGGATACGCAGTATTTT.